This T cell receptor (beta chain) was captured in a study of molecular identifiers for immune sequencing clone quantification. A single record per CDR3 protein comes from TCRdb applying MiXCR to the PCR reads. The sample has 90,000 or so distinct CDR3 sequences; approximately 23% are singletons. Whole-study findings and limits: Detecting spiked Jurkat TCR RNA from one cell among about a million naive cells was reportedly possible.

This clonotype was picked up a small number of times. Its antigen is still unknown. The sequencing input was naive CD8+ T cells from blood, with Jurkat cell RNA spiked in. Subset: FACS-sorted CD8+CD4-CCR7+CD45RA+ naive T cells. The sequence was collected from a human donor in good health. Some libraries in this study had Jurkat cell RNA spiked in.

CDR3 nucleotide sequence: TGTGCCACCCGCCCGGGACACCTGAACACTGAAGCTTTCTTT. Its protein is CATRPGHLNTEAFF. This chain joins TRBV6-1 and TRBJ1-1, with D maybe TRBD1 (6 bases). Germline values: CDR1 MNHNS, CDR2 SASEGT. Between the trimmed V and J ends, which lost 10 bases and 0 bases, there was a span of 15 bases. The CDR3 has 14 residues.